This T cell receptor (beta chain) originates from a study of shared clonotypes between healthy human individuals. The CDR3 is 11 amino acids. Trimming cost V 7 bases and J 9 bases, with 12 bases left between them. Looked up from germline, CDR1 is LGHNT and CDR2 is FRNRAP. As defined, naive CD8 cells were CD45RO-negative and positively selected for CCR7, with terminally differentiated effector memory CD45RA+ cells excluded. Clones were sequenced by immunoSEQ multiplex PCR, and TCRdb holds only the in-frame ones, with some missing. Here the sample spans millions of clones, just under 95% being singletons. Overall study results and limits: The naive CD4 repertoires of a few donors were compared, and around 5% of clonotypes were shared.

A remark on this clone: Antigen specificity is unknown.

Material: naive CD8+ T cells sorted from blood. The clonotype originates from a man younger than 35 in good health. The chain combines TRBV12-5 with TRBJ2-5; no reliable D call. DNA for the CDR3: TGTGCTAGTGCTCTCATGGATGCCCAGTACTTC. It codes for CASALMDAQYF.